Listed below are T cell receptor beta chains from one sample, sequenced in a study of yellow fever vaccine responses in identical twins. Using its own MiXCR run on the RT-PCR reads, TCRdb lists one record per CDR3 protein. The sample lists approximately 18,000 distinct CDR3 sequences, about 61% occurring once. The specimen comprised T cells from blood (PBMCs), unsorted or a sorted subset (not recorded which), sampled before or after yellow fever vaccination (not recorded which). Receptor source: a woman between 18 and 30 years old who received the yellow fever vaccine. Both conserved end residues are part of each CDR3. The D gene is left open where the match is weak. Size is stated for part of the rows, as once, few or many counts, or as a class when the clone is expanded.

v_gene: TRBV7-9; d_gene: .; j_gene: TRBJ2-5; abundance: few; CDR3aa: CASSALRGRETQYF; CDR3nt: TGTGCCAGCAGCGCCCTCCGGGGACGGGAGACCCAGTACTTC
v_gene: TRBV10-3; d_gene: TRBD1; j_gene: TRBJ2-1; abundance: once; CDR3aa: CAISATGANSYNEQFF; CDR3nt: TGTGCCATCAGTGCAACAGGGGCTAACTCCTACAATGAGCAGTTCTTC
v_gene: TRBV19; d_gene: TRBD2; j_gene: TRBJ2-1; abundance: .; CDR3aa: CASRLAGVGNEQFF; CDR3nt: TGTGCCAGTAGGCTAGCGGGAGTGGGGAATGAGCAGTTCTTC
v_gene: TRBV10-1; d_gene: .; j_gene: TRBJ1-2; abundance: .; CDR3aa: CASSESTTVANYGYTF; CDR3nt: TGCGCCAGCAGTGAGTCCACAACGGTCGCTAACTATGGCTACACCTTC
v_gene: TRBV11-3; d_gene: .; j_gene: TRBJ2-6; abundance: .; CDR3aa: CASSLDGGANVLTF; CDR3nt: TGTGCCAGCAGCTTAGATGGGGGGGCCAACGTCCTGACTTTC
v_gene: TRBV14; d_gene: .; j_gene: TRBJ2-7; abundance: few; CDR3aa: CASSPLDSYEQYF; CDR3nt: TGTGCCAGCAGCCCCCTGGACAGCTACGAGCAGTACTTC
v_gene: TRBV12-3/TRBV12-4; d_gene: .; j_gene: TRBJ2-7; abundance: few; CDR3aa: CASSLGSEQYF; CDR3nt: TGTGCCAGCAGTTTAGGTTCCGAGCAGTACTTC
v_gene: TRBV11-3; d_gene: .; j_gene: TRBJ2-3; abundance: few; CDR3aa: CASSSDRLPTDTQYF; CDR3nt: TGTGCCAGCAGCTCCGACAGACTACCTACAGATACGCAGTATTTT
v_gene: TRBV2; d_gene: .; j_gene: TRBJ2-3; abundance: .; CDR3aa: CASTQTGNGADTQYF; CDR3nt: TGTGCCAGCACTCAAACTGGGAACGGGGCAGATACGCAGTATTTT
v_gene: TRBV20-1; d_gene: TRBD2; j_gene: TRBJ2-3; abundance: .; CDR3aa: CSAQSGGRDTQYF; CDR3nt: TGCAGTGCTCAGTCGGGAGGGCGAGATACGCAGTATTTT
v_gene: TRBV2; d_gene: TRBD1; j_gene: TRBJ2-7; abundance: once; CDR3aa: CASSGRGQSSYEQYF; CDR3nt: TGTGCCAGCAGTGGCAGGGGGCAAAGCTCCTACGAGCAGTACTTC
v_gene: TRBV12-3/TRBV12-4; d_gene: .; j_gene: TRBJ1-2; abundance: .; CDR3aa: CASRPLVRGAGGYTF; CDR3nt: TGTGCCAGCAGACCCCTCGTGAGGGGCGCCGGAGGCTACACCTTC
v_gene: TRBV28; d_gene: TRBD1; j_gene: TRBJ2-4; abundance: .; CDR3aa: CASSFGTGEGAKNIQYF; CDR3nt: TGTGCCAGCAGTTTCGGGACAGGGGAAGGGGCCAAAAACATTCAGTACTTC
v_gene: TRBV12-3/TRBV12-4; d_gene: TRBD2; j_gene: TRBJ2-4; abundance: .; CDR3aa: CASSSSGMNIQYF; CDR3nt: TGTGCCAGCAGTTCTAGCGGGATGAACATTCAGTACTTC
v_gene: TRBV18; d_gene: .; j_gene: TRBJ2-3; abundance: .; CDR3aa: CASSPSYIWSDTQYF; CDR3nt: TGTGCCAGCTCACCTTCCTACATCTGGTCAGATACGCAGTATTTT
v_gene: TRBV2; d_gene: TRBD1; j_gene: TRBJ2-3; abundance: few; CDR3aa: CASRDGQGWTDTQYF; CDR3nt: TGTGCCAGCAGGGACGGACAGGGTTGGACAGATACGCAGTATTTT
v_gene: TRBV6-4; d_gene: TRBD2; j_gene: TRBJ2-3; abundance: once; CDR3aa: CASSETSEHTDTQYF; CDR3nt: TGTGCCAGCAGTGAGACTAGCGAGCACACAGATACGCAGTATTTT
v_gene: TRBV6-2/TRBV6-3; d_gene: TRBD2; j_gene: TRBJ2-5; abundance: .; CDR3aa: CASSSRLAGIQETQYF; CDR3nt: TGTGCCAGCAGTTCTCGACTAGCGGGGATACAAGAGACCCAGTACTTC
v_gene: TRBV29-1; d_gene: .; j_gene: TRBJ2-5; abundance: .; CDR3aa: CSVVWGGAGETQYF; CDR3nt: TGCAGCGTTGTTTGGGGGGGGGCTGGAGAGACCCAGTACTTC
v_gene: TRBV27; d_gene: TRBD1; j_gene: TRBJ1-1; abundance: .; CDR3aa: CASSGDRGNTEAFF; CDR3nt: TGTGCCAGCAGTGGGGACAGGGGGAACACTGAAGCTTTCTTT
v_gene: TRBV2; d_gene: .; j_gene: TRBJ2-3; abundance: once; CDR3aa: CASSEVYIPDTQYF; CDR3nt: TGTGCCAGCAGTGAAGTATACATTCCAGATACGCAGTATTTT
v_gene: TRBV28; d_gene: .; j_gene: TRBJ2-7; abundance: .; CDR3aa: CASSISTYEQYF; CDR3nt: TGTGCCAGCAGTATTAGTACCTACGAGCAGTACTTC
v_gene: TRBV18; d_gene: TRBD2; j_gene: TRBJ2-5; abundance: few; CDR3aa: CASSQTTSGSKETQYF; CDR3nt: TGTGCCAGCTCACAAACAACTAGCGGAAGTAAAGAGACCCAGTACTTC
v_gene: TRBV5-4; d_gene: .; j_gene: TRBJ1-3; abundance: .; CDR3aa: CASSLEVSGNTIYF; CDR3nt: TGTGCCAGCAGCTTGGAGGTCTCTGGAAACACCATATATTTT
v_gene: TRBV29-1; d_gene: .; j_gene: TRBJ2-1; abundance: .; CDR3aa: CSGGARDVGEQFF; CDR3nt: TGCAGCGGTGGTGCCCGGGATGTGGGTGAGCAGTTCTTC
v_gene: TRBV11-2; d_gene: .; j_gene: TRBJ2-3; abundance: .; CDR3aa: CASSRRIAVSDTQYF; CDR3nt: TGTGCCAGCAGCCGCAGAATAGCGGTTTCGGATACGCAGTATTTT
v_gene: TRBV4-1; d_gene: .; j_gene: TRBJ2-3; abundance: .; CDR3aa: CASSPMGREDDTQYF; CDR3nt: TGCGCCAGCAGCCCCATGGGGCGGGAAGATGATACGCAGTATTTT
v_gene: TRBV18; d_gene: .; j_gene: TRBJ1-1; abundance: .; CDR3aa: CASSPGPGSFVNTEAFF; CDR3nt: TGTGCCAGCTCACCAGGGCCAGGGTCATTTGTGAACACTGAAGCTTTCTTT
v_gene: TRBV27; d_gene: TRBD2; j_gene: TRBJ2-1; abundance: .; CDR3aa: CASSRAGDDNEQFF; CDR3nt: TGTGCCAGCAGTAGAGCGGGGGATGACAATGAGCAGTTCTTC
v_gene: TRBV4-1; d_gene: TRBD1; j_gene: TRBJ1-5; abundance: .; CDR3aa: CASSLDRNSNQPQHF; CDR3nt: TGCGCCAGCAGCCTGGACAGGAATAGCAATCAGCCCCAGCATTTT
v_gene: TRBV11-2; d_gene: .; j_gene: TRBJ2-2; abundance: .; CDR3aa: CASSLESIETTGELFF; CDR3nt: TGTGCCAGCAGCTTAGAATCGATTGAAACCACCGGGGAGCTGTTTTTT
v_gene: TRBV27; d_gene: .; j_gene: TRBJ1-4; abundance: few; CDR3aa: CASSLLSGEKLFF; CDR3nt: TGTGCCAGCAGTTTACTTTCTGGGGAAAAACTGTTTTTT
v_gene: TRBV20-1; d_gene: .; j_gene: TRBJ1-1; abundance: .; CDR3aa: CSLGWQVTEAFF; CDR3nt: TGCAGCCTGGGCTGGCAGGTCACTGAAGCTTTCTTT
v_gene: TRBV4-2; d_gene: .; j_gene: TRBJ1-2; abundance: .; CDR3aa: CASSQDNMIAANYGYTF; CDR3nt: TGTGCCAGCAGCCAAGATAACATGATAGCAGCTAACTATGGCTACACCTTC
v_gene: TRBV2; d_gene: .; j_gene: TRBJ2-7; abundance: few; CDR3aa: CASSKNSKSLEQYF; CDR3nt: TGTGCCAGCAGTAAAAACAGTAAATCTTTGGAGCAGTACTTC